The 14 T cell receptor beta chains below come from one sample, sequenced in a study of OX40 agonist ivuxolimab in advanced cancers. The method was immunoSEQ multiplex PCR; TCRdb's version includes in-frame clones alone and lacks a portion of them. Found here are around 55,000 clones, 70% to 90% of them singletons; the top ten hold about 12%. Material: CD4+ or CD8+ T cells sorted from blood, obtained in a trial of the OX40 agonist ivuxolimab. The receptors here all came from an adult with an advanced solid tumor such as melanoma, head and neck, liver or kidney cancer.

The chain is built from TRBV4-1 and TRBJ2-1; 11 bases are shared with TRBD1. CDR1 and CDR2 (germline): MGHRA, YSYEKL. J gave up 3 bases and V 3 bases, and 7 bases lay outside the gene matches. The CDR3 has 17 residues. The CDR3 loop is CASSQTPGQGDYNEQFF. The CDR3 nucleotides are TGCGCCAGCAGCCAGACCCCGGGACAGGGGGACTACAATGAGCAGTTCTTC.

The rearrangement joins TRBV5-4 to TRBJ1-1; possibly TRBD1 for D (6 bases). Per the germline V gene, CDR1 is SGHNT and CDR2 is YYREEE (reference sequence). Trimming pared 6 bases from V and 3 bases from J, leaving 12 bases between. The CDR3 consists of 13 residues. The DNA for the CDR3 is TGTGCCAGCACGGGGGCGGGGGACACTGAAGCTTTCTTT. Translated, it gives CASTGAGDTEAFF.

This chain links TRBV15 with TRBJ2-6; no clear D. Trimming cost V 0 bases and J 0 bases, with 6 bases left between them. The CDR3 covers 16 residues. Germline V gene sequence: CDR1 LNHNV, CDR2 YYDKDF (reference sequence). The CDR3 DNA reads TGTGCCACCAGCAGAGATCAGAGCTCTGGGGCCAACGTCCTGACTTTC. Translated: CATSRDQSSGANVLTF.

The genes are TRBV29-1 and TRBJ2-7; D is perhaps TRBD1 (6 bases). The CDR3 contains 11 residues. Germline values: CDR1 SQVTM, CDR2 ANQGSEA. V was clipped by 8 bases and J by 7 bases, with 15 bases between them. CDR3 protein: CSTGQWNEQYF. The CDR3 DNA reads as TGCAGCACGGGACAATGGAATGAGCAGTACTTC.

The chain recombines TRBV27 with TRBJ2-7; the D call may be TRBD1 or TRBD2 (5 bases each). The V gene's germline CDR1 is MNHEY and CDR2 SMNVEV (reference sequence). The ends were cut back, 6 bases at V and 6 bases at J, with 18 bases in the middle. This CDR3 has 14 residues. CDR3 sequence reads: CASSPDGALGEQYF. CDR3 sequence (DNA): TGTGCCAGCAGCCCGGACGGGGCCTTAGGCGAGCAGTACTTC.

V usage is TRBV7-2 and J usage is TRBJ2-3; D could derive from TRBD1 or TRBD2 (5 bases each). Deletions cut 5 bases from V and 2 bases from J, with 11 bases between. The CDR3 extends over 14 amino acids. Germline V CDR1 and CDR2: SGHTA, FQGNSA. CDR3 amino acids: CASSPGTYTDTQYF. The CDR3 DNA reads TGTGCCAGCAGCCCCGGGACCTACACAGATACGCAGTATTTT.

As to this clone: Since the CDR3 does not end with the conserved phenylalanine or tryptophan, this likely comes from a read error. The DNA of the CDR3 is TGTGCCAGCAGTGCCCGGGGCAGCTCCTATAATTCACCCCTCCACCTT. Protein sequence: CASSARGSSYNSPLHL. J is TRBJ1-6 and V is TRBV2; maybe TRBD1 (5 bases). CDR3 length equals 16 residues. The ends were cut back, 4 bases at V and 0 bases at J, with 10 bases in the middle. CDR1 is SNHLY, CDR2 FYNNEI, per germline.

This chain links TRBV7-6 with TRBJ2-5; D call uncertain. Germline V CDR1 and CDR2: SGHVS, FNYEAQ. Trimming removed 4 bases from V and 5 bases from J, with 5 bases in between. CDR3 size: 11 residues. Here the CDR3 reads CASSSWETQYF. The CDR3 coding sequence is TGTGCCAGCAGCTCCTGGGAGACCCAGTACTTC.

This rearrangement joins TRBV7-2 to TRBJ2-7; 8 bases match TRBD1. Trimming cost V 4 bases and J 4 bases; bases outside gene matches: 9. Germline lookup yields CDR1 SGHTA and CDR2 FQGNSA. CDR3 length: 15 amino acids. CDR3 residues: CASSSPPGGLYEQYF. The CDR3 nucleotides are TGTGCCAGCAGCTCACCCCCAGGGGGCTTGTACGAGCAGTACTTC.

The genes are TRBV6-5 and TRBJ1-3, with D perhaps TRBD1 (5 bases). With 5 bases removed from V and 2 bases from J, the gap between germline ends came to 13 bases. Per the germline V gene, CDR1 is MNHEY and CDR2 is SVGAGI. The CDR3 sequence is 15 residues long. The CDR3 sequence: CASSTGPYAGNTIYF. The CDR3 DNA follows: TGTGCCAGCAGTACGGGACCGTACGCTGGAAACACCATATATTTT.

This clone was counted a single time. V gene TRBV4-1 combines with J gene TRBJ2-2, with 8 bases lining up with TRBD2. V was pared by 3 bases and J by 7 bases, with 7 bases of the junction left unmatched. The CDR3 totals 15 residues. Germline assignment: CDR1 MGHRA and CDR2 YSYEKL. DNA for the CDR3: TGCGCCAGCAGCCAGGGACTAGTAACGGGCGGGGAGCTGTTTTTT. Residues: CASSQGLVTGGELFF.

This chain links TRBV7-9 with TRBJ2-1; 7 nucleotides agree with TRBD2. Germline values: CDR1 SEHNR, CDR2 FQNEAQ (reference sequence). V trimming: 5 bases; J trimming: 8 bases; junction bases outside the gene matches: 9. This CDR3 is built from 14 residues. CDR3 DNA sequence: TGTGCCAGCAGCCCCCGGACTAGTGTCGATGAGCAGTTCTTC. Its translation is CASSPRTSVDEQFF.

In this sample, this clone turned up a few times. This chain joins TRBV4-1 and TRBJ1-1, with 7 bases that match TRBD1. The junction had 14 bases not matched to a gene; V was cut back by 7 bases and J by 3 bases. The germline V gene encodes CDR1 MGHRA and CDR2 YSYEKL. The CDR3 is 16 residues long. The CDR3 is CASTGETGLADTEAFF. For the CDR3, the DNA is TGCGCCAGCACCGGCGAGACAGGGCTGGCGGACACTGAAGCTTTCTTT.

The chain has TRBV11-2 and TRBJ2-1; TRBD1 matches at 10 bases. In germline, CDR1 is SGHAT, CDR2 FQNNGV. The CDR3 is 16 residues long. The junction had 8 bases not matched to a gene; V was cut back by 3 bases and J by 6 bases. CDR3 amino acids: CASSFPGDRGSNEQFF. The CDR3 DNA sequence: TGTGCCAGCAGCTTCCCTGGGGACAGGGGTAGCAATGAGCAGTTCTTC.